What follows are 11 T cell receptor beta chains derived from one specimen sequenced in a study of blood T cell repertoires in COVID-19 (dated by TCRdb to 2018 to 2020). Receptor amplification or capture employed the immunoSEQ multiplex PCR assay. TCRdb obtained this table from immuneACCESS and retained in-frame rearrangements with V and J assigned. These tables miss some clones; where compared with another copy, unresolved V genes account for less than half of the shortfall, and the remainder is unexplained. This sample has around 170,000 clones in its table, and about 88% of those were observed once. About 8.4% of the sample is taken by the ten largest. Sequencing was performed on PBMCs or T cells enriched from blood (not recorded which). The origin of the receptors is a woman under 30 who had recovered from COVID-19.

The genes are TRBV4-1 and TRBJ2-3, with 10 positions matching TRBD2. The CDR3 is 19 residues long. The trim removed 1 base at V and 5 bases at J, leaving 15 bases unmatched. Germline V gene sequence: CDR1 MGHRA, CDR2 YSYEKL. In DNA form, the CDR3 reads TGCGCCAGCAGCCAAGGGTGGGCCAGGGCTAGCGGGGGTGTAGATACGCAGTATTTT. Translation gives CASSQGWARASGGVDTQYF.

V is TRBV11-2 and J is TRBJ2-3; 8 bases map to TRBD2. J was trimmed by 6 bases and V by 5 bases; bases with no gene match: 4. CDR3 length equals 13 residues. The germline CDR1 and CDR2 sequences are SGHAT and FQNNGV. This chain's CDR3 is CASSDSGVDTQYF. CDR3 bases: TGTGCCAGCAGCGATAGCGGGGTCGATACGCAGTATTTT.

V and J are TRBV20-1 and TRBJ1-5; 7 bases match TRBD1. Germline CDR1 and CDR2: DFQATT and SNEGSKA (reference sequence). The CDR3 sequence is 15 residues long. Trimming at V came to 3 bases and at J to 6 bases, leaving 11 bases not matched to a gene. CDR3 residues: CSASLIGGETQPQHF. The DNA of the CDR3 is TGCAGTGCTAGTTTGATAGGGGGCGAGACTCAGCCCCAGCATTTT.

This sequence joins TRBV5-1 and TRBJ2-5, with 7 bases lining up with TRBD1. Per germline, CDR1 SGHRS and CDR2 YFSETQ. There are 14 residues in the CDR3. V gave up 5 bases and J gave up 4 bases; unmatched junction bases: 8. Here the CDR3 reads CASSPPRQGETQYF. CDR3 bases: TGCGCCAGCAGTCCCCCAAGACAGGGAGAGACCCAGTACTTC.

V and J are TRBV7-3 and TRBJ2-1; 10 nucleotides align to TRBD2. The CDR3 is 15 amino acids. The V segment lost 5 bases and the J segment 5 bases; nucleotides outside the gene matches: 6. Germline V gene sequence: CDR1 SGHTA, CDR2 FQGTGA. CDR3 in DNA: TGTGCCAGCAGCCTAATCGGACTAGCGGACAATGAGCAGTTCTTC. Its protein is CASSLIGLADNEQFF.

This sequence joins TRBV5-5 and TRBJ2-7; 7 bases line up with TRBD2. The germline V gene has CDR1 SGHKS and CDR2 YYEKEE (reference sequence). The CDR3 covers 13 residues. V dropped 2 bases and J dropped 7; count of bases not matched to a gene: 6. CDR3 nucleotides: TGTGCCAGCAGCTTTATAGCGGGTGGGGAGCAGTACTTC. Translation gives CASSFIAGGEQYF.

This rearrangement joins TRBV2 to TRBJ1-5; D might be TRBD1 (5 bases). The CDR3 sequence is 13 residues long. CDR1 is SNHLY, CDR2 FYNNEI, per germline. Trimming stripped 3 bases from V and 7 bases from J, with 10 bases between. The CDR3 region is CASSDRVSQPQHF. CDR3 DNA sequence: TGTGCCAGCAGTGACAGGGTATCGCAGCCCCAGCATTTT.

The V call is TRBV28, the J call TRBJ2-7; TRBD2 matches 14 bases. CDR3 length equals 16 residues. CDR1 MDHEN and CDR2 SYDVKM come from the germline V gene. With V trimmed by 6 bases and J by 5 bases, 9 bases remained unmatched. CDR3 sequence (DNA): TGTGCCAGCAGCCAAATGGGACTAGCGGGAGTTAACGAGCAGTACTTC. Translated: CASSQMGLAGVNEQYF. Looking up the rest from reference TRBV28 and TRBJ2-7 gives the full variable domain: DVKVTQSSRYLVKRTGEKVFLECVQDMDHENMFWYRQDPGLGLRLIYFSYDVKMKEKGDIPEGYSVSREKKERFSLILESASTNQTSMYLCASSQMGLAGVNEQYFGPGTRLTVT.

This chain links TRBV7-9 with TRBJ1-2; TRBD1 matches at 7 bases. Trimming removed 5 bases from V and 4 bases from J; junction bases left unmatched: 7. The CDR3 runs to 14 residues. Germline CDR1 is SEHNR and CDR2 is FQNEAQ (reference sequence). The CDR3 DNA is TGTGCCAGCAGCCCCGGAGCAGGGGGCTATGGCTACACCTTC. Its translation: CASSPGAGGYGYTF.

This clone was detected a few times. The chain joins TRBV27 to TRBJ1-1; 9 bases fit TRBD1. CDR3 length equals 14 residues. V was clipped by 7 bases and J by 3 bases; unmatched bases: 6. Looked up from germline, CDR1 is MNHEY and CDR2 is SMNVEV (reference sequence). The CDR3 here is CASKRTGDYTEAFF. The DNA for the CDR3 is TGTGCCAGCAAACGGACAGGGGATTACACTGAAGCTTTCTTT.

J is TRBJ2-7 and V is TRBV5-1; the D gene is possibly TRBD2 (6 bases). Trimming took off 0 bases at V and 2 bases at J, with 12 bases between the two ends. This CDR3 is 15 amino acids long. In germline, CDR1 is SGHRS, CDR2 YFSETQ. The CDR3 protein is CASSLVSGGPYEQYF. CDR3 DNA sequence: TGCGCCAGCAGCTTGGTTAGCGGCGGACCCTACGAGCAGTACTTC.